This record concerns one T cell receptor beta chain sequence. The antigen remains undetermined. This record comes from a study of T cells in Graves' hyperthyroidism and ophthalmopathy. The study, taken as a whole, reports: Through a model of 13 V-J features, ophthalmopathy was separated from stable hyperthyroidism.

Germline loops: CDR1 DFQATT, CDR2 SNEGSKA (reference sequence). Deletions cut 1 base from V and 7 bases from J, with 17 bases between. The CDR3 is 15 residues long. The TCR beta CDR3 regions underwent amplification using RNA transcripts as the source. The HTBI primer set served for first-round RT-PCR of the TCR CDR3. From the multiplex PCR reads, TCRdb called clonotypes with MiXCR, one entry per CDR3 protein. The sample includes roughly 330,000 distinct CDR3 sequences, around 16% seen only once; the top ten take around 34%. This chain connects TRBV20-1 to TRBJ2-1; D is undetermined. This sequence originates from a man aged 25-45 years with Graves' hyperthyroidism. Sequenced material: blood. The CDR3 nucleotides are TGCAGTGCTAGAGCCCCCCTCCGAACCCAAAATGAGCAGTTCTTC. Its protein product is CSARAPLRTQNEQFF.